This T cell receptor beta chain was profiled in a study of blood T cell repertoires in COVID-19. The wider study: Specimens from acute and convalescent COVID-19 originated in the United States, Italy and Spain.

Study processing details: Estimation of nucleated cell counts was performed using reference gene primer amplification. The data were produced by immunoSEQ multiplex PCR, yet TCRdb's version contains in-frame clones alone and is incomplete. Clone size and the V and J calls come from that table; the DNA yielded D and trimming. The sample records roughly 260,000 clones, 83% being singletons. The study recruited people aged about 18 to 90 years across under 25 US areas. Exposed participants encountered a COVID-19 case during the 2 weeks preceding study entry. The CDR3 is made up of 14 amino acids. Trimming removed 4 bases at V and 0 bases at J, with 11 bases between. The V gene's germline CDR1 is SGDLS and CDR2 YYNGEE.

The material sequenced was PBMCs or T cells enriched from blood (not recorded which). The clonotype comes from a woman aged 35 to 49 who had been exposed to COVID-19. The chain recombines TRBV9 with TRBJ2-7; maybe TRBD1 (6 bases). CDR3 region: CASSPRTVSYEQYF. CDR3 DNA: TGTGCCAGCAGCCCCCGGACAGTCTCCTACGAGCAGTACTTC.